These 32 T cell receptor beta chains were sequenced from one sample in a study of cytomegalovirus exposure and HLA in healthy donors. Sequencing was performed with immunoSEQ multiplex PCR; in TCRdb, only in-frame clones are kept and a portion is missing. The sample includes about 160,000 clones, about four fifths of them seen just once. The sequenced sample consisted of PBMCs. These receptors were obtained from a man under 40 in good health and CMV-seropositive.

The chain recombines TRBV7-2 with TRBJ2-1; D may be TRBD2 (5 bases). Germline CDR1 is SGHTA and CDR2 is FQGNSA. V lost 5 bases and J lost 2, with 13 bases in between. The CDR3 has 15 amino acids. The CDR3 DNA reads as TGTGCCAGCAGCAATCTAGCCGGTACCTACAATGAGCAGTTCTTC. This translates into CASSNLAGTYNEQFF.

J is TRBJ2-5 and V is TRBV28, with TRBD1 identical over 11 bases. The germline gives CDR1 MDHEN, CDR2 SYDVKM. J lost 5 bases, V lost 5 bases, and 4 bases had no gene match. The CDR3 runs 14 residues. CDR3 DNA: TGTGCCAGCAGTGAGGGACAGGGGGGGGAGACCCAGTACTTC. This codes for CASSEGQGGETQYF.

V gene TRBV25-1 combines with J gene TRBJ2-7; 11 nucleotides match TRBD1. This CDR3 is 16 amino acids long. V was pared by 6 bases and J by 3 bases, with 10 bases of the junction left unmatched. The V gene's germline CDR1 is MGHDK and CDR2 SYGVNS. The CDR3 nucleotides are TGTGCCAGCAGACCCAAGCAGGGACAGGGGGGCTACGAGCAGTACTTC. It is translated as CASRPKQGQGGYEQYF.

CDR3 loop: CASSLGQGAYGYTF. As DNA, the CDR3 is TGTGCCAGCAGCTTGGGCCAGGGGGCATATGGCTACACCTTC. The chain employs TRBV5-5 and TRBJ1-2, with 8 bases aligning to TRBD1. Per germline, CDR1 SGHKS and CDR2 YYEKEE (reference sequence). The CDR3 is 14 residues long. V lost 0 bases and J lost 5; bases outside the gene matches: 3.

CDR3: CSVEDLSRGVVDTQYF. The DNA of the CDR3 is TGCAGCGTTGAAGATCTAAGTCGGGGGGTGGTAGATACGCAGTATTTT. The chain uses TRBV29-1 and TRBJ2-3, with 7 bases lining up with TRBD2. This CDR3 region has 16 residues. CDR1 is SQVTM and CDR2 is ANQGSEA in the germline V gene. Trimming removed 0 bases from V and 5 bases from J; junction bases left unmatched: 11.

The J gene is TRBJ1-1, the V gene TRBV9, with a tentative D call TRBD1 (6 bases). V was trimmed by 1 base and J by 1 base, leaving 17 bases between them. The CDR3 is 17 residues long. Germline V gene data show CDR1 as SGDLS and CDR2 as YYNGEE. Here the CDR3 DNA reads TGTGCCAGCAGCGTATCCCCACAGGGCCTCTGGAACACTGAAGCTTTCTTT. As protein: CASSVSPQGLWNTEAFF.

The chain couples TRBV4-3 to TRBJ1-2; no firm D call. Germline V gives CDR1 LGHNA, CDR2 YSLEER. CDR3 length equals 11 residues. V was trimmed by 3 bases and J by 8 bases, leaving 7 bases between them. The CDR3: CASSHPGGYTF. DNA for the CDR3: TGCGCCAGCAGCCACCCGGGAGGCTACACCTTC.

J is TRBJ2-1 and V is TRBV11-2; 8 bases align to TRBD2. There are 14 residues in the CDR3. CDR1 SGHAT and CDR2 FQNNGV come from the germline V gene. V was clipped by 5 bases and J by 12 bases; unmatched bases: 12. The CDR3 sequence: CASSPGTRPSVQFF. The CDR3, as DNA: TGTGCCAGCAGCCCCGGGACTAGGCCATCGGTGCAGTTCTTC.

This clone was counted between two and nine times. The chain employs TRBV19 and TRBJ1-5; 7 bases are shared with TRBD1. The germline gives CDR1 LNHDA, CDR2 SQIVND (reference sequence). The CDR3 covers 15 residues. The V segment lost 1 base and the J segment 9 bases; nucleotides outside the gene matches: 9. The CDR3 sequence is CASSIGNTGERPQHF. The CDR3 DNA is TGTGCCAGTAGTATAGGAAATACAGGGGAGAGGCCCCAGCATTTT.

The chain combines TRBV7-2 with TRBJ2-5; 8 bases agree with TRBD1. This CDR3 has 14 amino acids. V lost 1 base to trimming and J lost 2 bases; unmatched junction nucleotides: 0. In germline, CDR1 is SGHTA, CDR2 FQGNSA. The CDR3 DNA follows: TGTGCCAGCAGCTTAGGGACAGGGCAAGAGACCCAGTACTTC. It encodes CASSLGTGQETQYF. The variable domain in full, completed from reference TRBV7-2 and TRBJ2-5, reads GAGVSQSPSNKVTEKGKDVELRCDPISGHTALYWYRQSLGQGLEFLIYFQGNSAPDKSGLPSDRFSAERTGGSVSTLTIQRTQQEDSAVYLCASSLGTGQETQYFGPGTRLLVL.

The genes are TRBV5-1 and TRBJ2-2; no clear D gene. Between the trimmed V and J ends, which lost 3 bases and 1 base, there was a span of 16 bases. The germline CDR1 and CDR2 sequences are SGHRS and YFSETQ. CDR3 size: 17 residues. The CDR3 loop is CASSWSMGLLNTGELFF. CDR3 coding DNA: TGCGCCAGCAGCTGGTCTATGGGCCTTCTGAACACCGGGGAGCTGTTTTTT.

V gene TRBV18 combines with J gene TRBJ1-5; D gene ambiguous. The V end lost 3 bases, the J end lost 5 bases, and 8 bases lay between the germline ends. Per the germline V gene, CDR1 is KGHSH and CDR2 is LQKENI. The CDR3 sequence is 13 residues long. CDR3 in DNA: TGTGCCAGCTCACCGGAGGAAGATCAGCCCCAGCATTTT. Amino acids: CASSPEEDQPQHF.

The gene calls are TRBV27 and TRBJ2-7; 7 bases match TRBD2. CDR3 length: 15 amino acids. Germline CDR1 MNHEY, CDR2 SMNVEV (reference sequence). V gave up 5 bases and J gave up 7 bases; unmatched junction bases: 14. In DNA, the CDR3 is TGTGCCAGCAGTCCCCGGGTAGTCGGGAGGAGGGAGCAGTACTTC. Its translation is CASSPRVVGRREQYF.

The chain joins TRBV19 to TRBJ1-4; 9 bases fit TRBD1. The CDR3 spans 15 residues. In germline, CDR1 is LNHDA, CDR2 SQIVND (reference sequence). J lost 8 bases, V lost 4 bases, and 8 bases had no gene match. This CDR3 is CASSRIQGADEKLFF. The CDR3 DNA sequence: TGTGCCAGTAGTAGAATACAGGGGGCAGACGAAAAACTGTTTTTT.

The chain couples TRBV5-4 to TRBJ1-3; D not certain. In germline, CDR1 is SGHNT, CDR2 YYREEE (reference sequence). Trimming took off 1 base at V and 0 bases at J, with 8 bases between the two ends. The CDR3 consists of 15 residues. This CDR3 reads CASSLNGNSGNTIYF. The CDR3, as DNA: TGTGCCAGCAGCTTGAACGGGAACTCTGGAAACACCATATATTTT.

This chain connects TRBV6-5 to TRBJ2-5; D is undetermined. V shed 4 bases and J shed 2 bases, with 8 bases lying between them. The CDR3 has 13 amino acids. CDR1 is MNHEY and CDR2 is SVGAGI in the germline V gene. The CDR3 DNA follows: TGTGCCAGCAGTTTCAGGTTTCAAGAGACCCAGTACTTC. Its protein product is CASSFRFQETQYF.

The J gene is TRBJ2-7, the V gene TRBV4-3; 7 bases agree with TRBD1. The CDR3 covers 14 residues. Germline V gene sequence: CDR1 LGHNA, CDR2 YSLEER. Trimming at V came to 1 base and at J to 2 bases, leaving 2 bases not matched to a gene. The CDR3 protein is CASSQGQGTYEQYF. The CDR3 DNA reads TGCGCCAGCAGCCAAGGACAGGGAACCTACGAGCAGTACTTC.

The chain joins TRBV27 to TRBJ1-6; 12 nucleotides align to TRBD1. The germline V gene encodes CDR1 MNHEY and CDR2 SMNVEV (reference sequence). The CDR3 sequence is 18 residues long. V was clipped by 2 bases and J by 4 bases; unmatched bases: 6. CDR3 amino acids: CASSLGTGGYKYNSPLHF. In DNA form, the CDR3 reads TGTGCCAGCAGTTTAGGGACAGGGGGCTATAAATATAATTCACCCCTCCACTTT.

For the CDR3, the DNA is TGTGCCAGCAGCGAATTTTCCGGGACTAGCTACGAGCAGTACTTC. This translates into CASSEFSGTSYEQYF. V and J are TRBV7-6 and TRBJ2-7, with 8 bases fitting TRBD2. The CDR3 spans 15 residues. The J segment lost 3 bases and the V segment lost 5 bases, leaving 9 bases of the junction unmatched. The germline gives CDR1 SGHVS, CDR2 FNYEAQ.

The V gene is TRBV5-4, the J gene TRBJ1-2; maybe TRBD1 (5 bases). Trimming cost V 1 base and J 2 bases, with 9 bases left between them. The CDR3 sequence is 14 residues long. In germline, CDR1 is SGHNT, CDR2 YYREEE (reference sequence). CDR3 region: CASSLLTENYGYTF. As DNA, the CDR3 is TGTGCCAGCAGCTTGTTGACAGAGAACTATGGCTACACCTTC. Complete variable domain (other parts from reference TRBV5-4 and TRBJ1-2): ETGVTQSPTHLIKTRGQQVTLRCSSQSGHNTVSWYQQALGQGPQFIFQYYREEENGRGNFPPRFSGLQFPNYSSELNVNALELDDSALYLCASSLLTENYGYTFGSGTRLTVV.

This chain connects TRBV7-9 to TRBJ1-5; 7 nucleotides agree with TRBD1. CDR3 size: 13 residues. The J segment lost 4 bases and the V segment lost 7 bases, leaving 4 bases of the junction unmatched. The germline gives CDR1 SEHNR, CDR2 FQNEAQ (reference sequence). The chain's CDR3 is CASTATGNQPQHF. Here the CDR3 DNA reads TGTGCCAGCACCGCGACAGGGAATCAGCCCCAGCATTTT.

V and J are TRBV7-7 and TRBJ2-3; the match to TRBD2 covers 9 bases. Germline CDR1 SSHAT, CDR2 FNYEAQ (reference sequence). V lost 0 bases, J lost 2 bases, and 3 bases stayed unmatched. CDR3 size: 16 residues. The CDR3 region is CASSLASGGFTDTQYF. The CDR3 coding sequence is TGTGCCAGCAGCTTAGCTAGCGGGGGCTTCACAGATACGCAGTATTTT. Complete variable domain (other parts from reference TRBV7-7 and TRBJ2-3): GAGVSQSPRYKVTKRGQDVTLRCDPISSHATLYWYQQALGQGPEFLTYFNYEAQPDKSGLPSDRFSAERPEGSISTLTIQRTEQRDSAMYRCASSLASGGFTDTQYFGPGTRLTVL.

The chain joins TRBV30 to TRBJ1-1; TRBD1 might be the D (6 bases). V was trimmed by 6 bases and J by 1 base, leaving 9 bases between them. This CDR3 comprises 12 residues. The germline V gene encodes CDR1 GTSNPN and CDR2 SVGIG (reference sequence). In DNA, the CDR3 is TGTGCCTGCCCGACAGGGAACACTGAAGCTTTCTTT. The encoded protein is CACPTGNTEAFF.

The rearrangement uses TRBV5-5 and TRBJ1-4, with 7 bases identical to TRBD1. This CDR3 comprises 15 residues. Germline-derived CDR1 and CDR2 are SGHKS and YYEKEE (reference sequence). The trim removed 2 bases at V and 3 bases at J, leaving 4 bases unmatched. CDR3 sequence reads: CASSFWDRPNEKLFF. In nucleotides, the CDR3 is TGTGCCAGCAGCTTCTGGGACAGACCTAATGAAAAACTGTTTTTT.

The rearrangement joins TRBV5-1 to TRBJ2-1, with 9 bases aligning to TRBD2. This CDR3 region has 16 residues. Germline lookup yields CDR1 SGHRS and CDR2 YFSETQ. Unmatched junction bases numbered 7, after V lost 0 bases and J lost 6 bases. The CDR3 spells CASSLVPSGAINEQFF. CDR3 nucleotide sequence: TGCGCCAGCAGCTTGGTCCCTAGCGGGGCGATCAATGAGCAGTTCTTC.

The rearrangement links TRBV6-6 to TRBJ2-3; 8 positions agree with TRBD2. The CDR3 contains 13 residues. J lost 4 bases, V lost 10 bases, and 7 bases had no gene match. Germline CDR1 MNHNY, CDR2 SVGAGI (reference sequence). CDR3: CAIRAGDADTQYF. In DNA, the CDR3 is TGTGCCATACGAGCGGGAGATGCAGATACGCAGTATTTT.

The V call is TRBV30, the J call TRBJ1-3, with D tentatively TRBD1 (6 bases). Looked up from germline, CDR1 is GTSNPN and CDR2 is SVGIG (reference sequence). CDR3 length equals 15 residues. V lost 2 bases to trimming and J lost 4 bases, with 15 bases between them. This CDR3 reads CAWSIPGAGGNTIYF. The DNA of the CDR3 is TGTGCCTGGAGTATCCCAGGGGCAGGAGGAAACACCATATATTTT.

CDR3: CASSVDAGDSYEQYF. In DNA, the CDR3 is TGTGCCAGCAGCGTAGATGCGGGAGACTCCTACGAGCAGTACTTC. This sequence joins TRBV9 and TRBJ2-7, with 7 bases lining up with TRBD2. The CDR3 totals 15 residues. Losses at the gene ends were 0 bases for V and 0 bases for J; bases not matched to a gene: 3. The germline CDR1 and CDR2 sequences are SGDLS and YYNGEE.

The CDR3 DNA follows: TGTGCCAGCACCGGGAGAGCAACTAATGAAAAACTGTTTTTT. Residues: CASTGRATNEKLFF. The chain combines TRBV2 with TRBJ1-4; no clear D gene. Trimming took off 7 bases at V and 0 bases at J, with 9 bases between the two ends. From germline, CDR1 is SNHLY and CDR2 FYNNEI. The CDR3 is 14 residues long.

The rearrangement joins TRBV27 to TRBJ2-1; TRBD2 aligns across 12 bases. The V segment lost 3 bases and the J segment 7 bases; nucleotides outside the gene matches: 4. CDR3 length: 15 residues. The germline CDR1 and CDR2 sequences are MNHEY and SMNVEV (reference sequence). CDR3 DNA: TGTGCCAGCAGTTTTTTACTAGCGGGAGGAAATGAGCAGTTCTTC. The encoded protein is CASSFLLAGGNEQFF.

V gene TRBV28 combines with J gene TRBJ1-5, with a weak D call TRBD1 (6 bases). V gave up 5 bases and J gave up 3 bases, with 17 bases separating them. This CDR3 is built from 16 residues. Per the germline V gene, CDR1 is MDHEN and CDR2 is SYDVKM. For the CDR3, the DNA is TGTGCCAGCAGTCCTAGGGGAGGGGGACCCAATCAGCCCCAGCATTTT. It is translated as CASSPRGGGPNQPQHF.

The genes are TRBV30 and TRBJ1-1; D unresolved. Trimming took 1 base from V and 1 from J, leaving 10 bases between them. Germline CDR1 is GTSNPN and CDR2 is SVGIG (reference sequence). This CDR3 is 14 amino acids long. For the CDR3, the DNA is TGTGCCTGGAGTGAAGACACAGAGAACACTGAAGCTTTCTTT. This translates into CAWSEDTENTEAFF.